The 15 T cell receptor beta chains reported below all come from one sample, sequenced in a study of siplizumab effects on memory and regulatory T cells. Their recognized antigens are unknown. Generated by immunoSEQ multiplex PCR, the TCRdb table keeps only in-frame clones and is missing some. This table holds 9,000 to 10,000 clones, about 40% found once. It was at 37°C and for about 6 days that the mixed lymphocyte reaction cells were cocultured. The sample comprised CFSE-low (dividing) CD4+ T cells sorted from an allogeneic mixed lymphocyte reaction. The receptor set was obtained from a human donor in good health; the cells came from an allogeneic mixed lymphocyte reaction.

Concerning this clone: One end of the junction varies from germline; a read error may be responsible. The V call is TRBV7-2, the J call TRBJ2-7; 10 nucleotides match TRBD1. The CDR3 totals 14 residues. Looked up from germline, CDR1 is SGHTA and CDR2 is FQGNSA. The CDR3 here is CASSRTGGSYEQYF. The CDR3 nucleotides are TGCGCCAGCAGCCGGACAGGGGGCTCCTACGAGCAGTACTTC.

V gene TRBV7-9 combines with J gene TRBJ1-4; 7 bases match TRBD1. Germline V gene lookup returns CDR1 SEHNR and CDR2 FQNEAQ (reference sequence). Trimming took 1 base from V and 8 from J; bases not matched to a gene: 7. The CDR3 is 15 amino acids. CDR3 DNA: TGTGCCAGCAGCTTAGTTGGGGACAGCTGGGAAAAACTGTTTTTT. Translated, it gives CASSLVGDSWEKLFF.

This clone was observed a few times. The J gene is TRBJ1-5, the V gene TRBV15; D is unresolved. This CDR3 comprises 15 residues. Germline values: CDR1 LNHNV, CDR2 YYDKDF (reference sequence). Trimming removed 4 bases from V and 6 bases from J, with 16 bases in between. The DNA of the CDR3 is TGTGCCACCAGCAAGGCTGGCTCGACGGGTCAGCCCCAGCATTTT. This sequence encodes CATSKAGSTGQPQHF.

This clone came up a few times. The chain links TRBV19 to TRBJ1-2; 8 bases map to TRBD1. The CDR3 length is 13 residues. V lost 7 bases and J lost 4; bases outside the gene matches: 5. Germline V CDR1 and CDR2: LNHDA, SQIVND (reference sequence). The CDR3: CASMDRAAYGYTF. CDR3 coding DNA: TGTGCCAGTATGGACAGGGCGGCCTATGGCTACACCTTC.

V and J are TRBV9 and TRBJ2-5; TRBD1 or TRBD2 may be the D gene (6 bases each). The CDR3 length is 15 residues. Germline V gives CDR1 SGDLS, CDR2 YYNGEE. Trimming took off 4 bases at V and 5 bases at J, with 18 bases between the two ends. CDR3 sequence reads: CASSLRGHSGETQYF. In DNA form, the CDR3 reads TGTGCCAGCAGCCTGCGGGGACACAGCGGGGAGACCCAGTACTTC.

The rearrangement joins TRBV6-5 to TRBJ1-5; possibly TRBD1 for D (6 bases). V lost 5 bases to trimming and J lost 6 bases, with 17 bases between them. The CDR3 loop spans 15 amino acids. Germline V gene data show CDR1 as MNHEY and CDR2 as SVGAGI. The chain's CDR3 is CASSIQGVNSQPQHF. The CDR3 DNA reads as TGTGCCAGCAGTATACAGGGTGTAAATAGTCAGCCCCAGCATTTT.

This chain connects TRBV30 to TRBJ1-4; D may be TRBD1 (5 bases). This CDR3 contains 13 residues. Per germline, CDR1 GTSNPN and CDR2 SVGIG (reference sequence). Between the trimmed V and J ends, which lost 3 bases and 10 bases, there was a span of 15 bases. CDR3: CAWRSQGQGKLFF. The CDR3, as DNA: TGTGCCTGGAGAAGTCAGGGCCAGGGAAAACTGTTTTTT.

This clone was seen more than once but under ten times. The genes are TRBV18 and TRBJ2-2; 8 positions match TRBD2. After removal of 2 bases from V and 1 base from J, the junction contained 3 bases not matched to a gene. Germline lookup yields CDR1 KGHSH and CDR2 LQKENI. The CDR3 has 16 amino acids. This CDR3 is CASSPRAGVNTGELFF. For the CDR3, the DNA is TGTGCCAGCTCACCAAGAGCGGGGGTGAACACCGGGGAGCTGTTTTTT.

This clone has a handful of counts. The chain couples TRBV2 to TRBJ1-2; D possibly corresponds to TRBD1 (6 bases). This CDR3 is 14 amino acids long. Germline assignment: CDR1 SNHLY and CDR2 FYNNEI. V lost 7 bases to trimming and J lost 5 bases, with 17 bases between them. CDR3 nucleotides: TGTGCCAGCATGGTACGGGGGGCTGGTTATGGCTACACCTTC. It yields the protein CASMVRGAGYGYTF.

This chain links TRBV29-1 with TRBJ2-4; D gene uncertain. The ends were cut back, 4 bases at V and 1 base at J, with 14 bases in the middle. The CDR3 is made up of 15 amino acids. Germline CDR1 SQVTM, CDR2 ANQGSEA. The CDR3 DNA reads as TGCAGCGTTGCGGGCCGGCTTCGGGCCAAAAACATTCAGTACTTC. It translates to CSVAGRLRAKNIQYF.

This clone was found a few times. The J gene is TRBJ1-4, the V gene TRBV5-1; D call uncertain. Germline V gene data show CDR1 as SGHRS and CDR2 as YFSETQ. The CDR3 is 15 amino acids. Trimming pared 0 bases from V and 8 bases from J, leaving 14 bases between. The CDR3 DNA reads as TGCGCCAGCAGCTTGGCAAAGGGCGGTACAGAAAAACTGTTTTTT. Its protein is CASSLAKGGTEKLFF.

V is TRBV5-5 and J is TRBJ1-4; D remains ambiguous. V was pared by 0 bases and J by 5 bases, with 17 bases between. In germline, CDR1 is SGHKS, CDR2 YYEKEE (reference sequence). The CDR3 covers 17 residues. The CDR3 DNA reads as TGTGCCAGCAGCTTGGCCGGTACAAGGGCCGGGAATGAAAAACTGTTTTTT. Protein: CASSLAGTRAGNEKLFF.

The chain employs TRBV4-1 and TRBJ2-5; D is ambiguous. The DNA end is more similar to TRBJ2-7, so the J call may be wrong. This CDR3 spans 16 amino acids. Germline loops: CDR1 MGHRA, CDR2 YSYEKL. In nucleotides, the CDR3 is TGCGCCAGCAGCCAAGCAACACAGCTTGGGTCCTACGAGCAGTACTTC. It codes for CASSQATQLGSYEQYF.

The chain uses TRBV5-1 and TRBJ2-3; TRBD2 agrees at 13 bases. Losses at the gene ends were 4 bases for V and 3 bases for J; bases not matched to a gene: 8. The CDR3 totals 17 residues. Germline CDR1 and CDR2: SGHRS and YFSETQ. The CDR3 loop is CASSLPTTSGGTDTQYF. CDR3 DNA sequence: TGCGCCAGCAGCCTACCTACGACTAGCGGGGGGACAGATACGCAGTATTTT.

This clone was counted a few times. This chain connects TRBV7-8 to TRBJ1-2; 9 bases agree with TRBD1. The trim removed 5 bases at V and 8 bases at J, leaving 9 bases unmatched. CDR3 length: 14 residues. The germline V gene has CDR1 SGHVS and CDR2 FQNEAQ. For the CDR3, the DNA is TGTGCCAGCAGCCCGGGGGGACAGGGTCCGGGCTACACCTTC. Its protein product is CASSPGGQGPGYTF.